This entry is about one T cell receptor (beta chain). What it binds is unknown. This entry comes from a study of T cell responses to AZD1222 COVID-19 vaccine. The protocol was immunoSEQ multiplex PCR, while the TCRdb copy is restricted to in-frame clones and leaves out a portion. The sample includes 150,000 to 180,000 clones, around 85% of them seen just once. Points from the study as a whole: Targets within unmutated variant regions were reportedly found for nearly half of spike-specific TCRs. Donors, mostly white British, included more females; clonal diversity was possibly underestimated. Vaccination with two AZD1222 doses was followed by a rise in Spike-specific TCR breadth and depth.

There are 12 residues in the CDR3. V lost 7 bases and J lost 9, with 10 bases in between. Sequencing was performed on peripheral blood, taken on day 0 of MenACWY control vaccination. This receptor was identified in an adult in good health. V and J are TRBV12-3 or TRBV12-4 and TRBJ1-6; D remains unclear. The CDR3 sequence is CASTTWGSPLHF. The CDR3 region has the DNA TGTGCCAGCACCACGTGGGGTTCACCCCTCCACTTT.